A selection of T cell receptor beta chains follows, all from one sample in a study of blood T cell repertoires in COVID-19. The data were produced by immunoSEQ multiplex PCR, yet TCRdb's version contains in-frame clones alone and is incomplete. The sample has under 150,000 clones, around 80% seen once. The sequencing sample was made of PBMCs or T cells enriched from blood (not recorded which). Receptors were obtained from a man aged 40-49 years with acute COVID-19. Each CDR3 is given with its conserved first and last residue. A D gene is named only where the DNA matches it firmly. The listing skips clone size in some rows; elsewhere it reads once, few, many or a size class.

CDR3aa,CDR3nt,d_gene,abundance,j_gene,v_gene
CASMPKGAGNQPQHF,TGTGCCAGCATGCCAAAGGGGGCGGGCAATCAGCCCCAGCATTTT,TRBD1,.,TRBJ1-5,TRBV6-5
CASSLNNVLGYTF,TGTGCCAGCAGCTTAAATAATGTGCTAGGCTACACCTTC,.,.,TRBJ1-2,TRBV7-9
CASSPLAGGTTGELFF,TGTGCCAGCAGCCCTCTAGCGGGAGGAACAACCGGGGAGCTGTTTTTT,TRBD2,.,TRBJ2-2,TRBV7-3
CASTHRGGLTGGATEAFF,TGTGCCAGTACCCATAGGGGGGGATTAACAGGAGGCGCCACTGAAGCTTTCTTT,.,few,TRBJ1-1,TRBV19
CASSDSHLPSYEQYF,TGTGCCAGCAGCGACAGTCATTTGCCCTCCTACGAGCAGTACTTC,.,.,TRBJ2-7,TRBV3-1/TRBV3-2
CASTTGTPSYEQYF,TGTGCCAGCACCACCGGGACACCTTCCTACGAGCAGTACTTC,.,.,TRBJ2-7,TRBV6-5
CASSRGAGVYQETQYF,TGTGCCAGCAGCCGAGGAGCGGGGGTGTACCAAGAGACCCAGTACTTC,TRBD2,.,TRBJ2-5,TRBV3-1/TRBV3-2
CASSIQGQTEKLFF,TGTGCCAGTAGTATTCAGGGGCAGACTGAAAAACTGTTTTTT,.,few,TRBJ1-4,TRBV19
CASSPQGGIDEQFF,TGTGCCAGCAGCCCCCAGGGGGGAATTGATGAGCAGTTCTTC,.,.,TRBJ2-1,TRBV7-2
CASSEQGLTEAFF,TGTGCCAGCAGCGAACAGGGGCTAACTGAAGCTTTCTTT,TRBD1,.,TRBJ1-1,TRBV12-3/TRBV12-4
CASSFEAIGLAGGVNEQFF,TGTGCCAGCAGCTTCGAGGCAATTGGACTAGCGGGAGGGGTCAATGAGCAGTTCTTC,TRBD2,few,TRBJ2-1,TRBV7-3
CASSSVSSGNTIYF,TGTGCCAGCAGCTCCGTTTCCTCTGGAAACACCATATATTTT,.,.,TRBJ1-3,TRBV9
CASSVRQGEGYTF,TGTGCCAGCAGCGTCAGACAGGGAGAAGGCTACACCTTC,TRBD1,.,TRBJ1-2,TRBV9
CASSLGGSASNQPQHF,TGTGCCAGCAGCTTAGGAGGATCAGCTAGCAATCAGCCCCAGCATTTT,.,.,TRBJ1-5,TRBV7-9
CASSDSRQGVRTEAFF,TGTGCCAGCAGTGACTCGAGACAGGGGGTACGCACTGAAGCTTTCTTT,TRBD1,.,TRBJ1-1,TRBV2
CASGQAASAGNEQFF,TGCGCCAGCGGCCAGGCAGCTAGCGCGGGCAATGAGCAGTTCTTC,.,.,TRBJ2-1,TRBV5-1
CASSLTGEGNQPQHF,TGTGCCAGCAGTTTGACGGGGGAGGGGAATCAGCCCCAGCATTTT,.,.,TRBJ1-5,TRBV27
CASSDLNYGYTF,TGTGCCAGCAGTGATCTAAACTATGGCTACACCTTC,.,.,TRBJ1-2,TRBV2
CASTPGTGLQPQHF,TGTGCCAGCACTCCAGGGACAGGGCTTCAGCCCCAGCATTTT,TRBD1,.,TRBJ1-5,TRBV2
CASSFRGQSSYEQYF,TGTGCCAGCAGCTTTCGGGGTCAAAGCTCCTACGAGCAGTACTTC,.,.,TRBJ2-7,TRBV5-6
CASSMYGGGPVNEQFF,TGTGCCAGTAGTATGTATGGGGGGGGGCCCGTAAATGAGCAGTTCTTC,.,.,TRBJ2-1,TRBV19
CASSQATSSGSNIEQYF,TGTGCCAGCAGCCAGGCGACTTCTAGCGGGAGCAATATCGAGCAGTACTTC,TRBD2,.,TRBJ2-7,TRBV3-1/TRBV3-2
CASRGASGHYEQYF,TGTGCCAGCAGGGGGGCTAGCGGGCACTACGAGCAGTACTTC,TRBD2,.,TRBJ2-7,TRBV27
CASSLTGQGTEAFF,TGTGCCAGCAGCTTAACGGGTCAGGGGACTGAAGCTTTCTTT,.,.,TRBJ1-1,TRBV7-3
CASSLQGADTQYF,TGTGCCAGCAGCTTACAGGGGGCGGATACGCAGTATTTT,TRBD1,.,TRBJ2-3,TRBV7-3
CASSVGPGGTEAFF,TGTGCCAGCAGCGTAGGGCCGGGAGGAACTGAAGCTTTCTTT,.,.,TRBJ1-1,TRBV9
CASSPGTGTGNTIYF,TGTGCCAGCAGTCCCGGGACAGGGACCGGAAACACCATATATTTT,TRBD1,.,TRBJ1-3,TRBV6-5